Listed here are 30 T cell receptor beta chains from one sample, sequenced in a study of cytomegalovirus exposure and HLA in healthy donors. PCR employed 60 Vbeta and 13 Jbeta primers. Sequencing was performed with immunoSEQ multiplex PCR; in TCRdb, only in-frame clones are kept and a portion is missing. The data contain some 120,000 clones, roughly 68% of them singletons. The material sequenced was PBMCs. The receptor source for this set is a woman aged 25-40 years in good health and CMV-seronegative.

This chain connects TRBV4-3 to TRBJ2-5, with TRBD1 as a possible D gene (6 bases). The germline gives CDR1 LGHNA, CDR2 YSLEER. The CDR3 is 15 residues long. Trimming took off 2 bases at V and 2 bases at J, with 12 bases between the two ends. CDR3 residues: CASSQTRGSQETQYF. CDR3 nucleotides: TGCGCCAGCAGCCAAACAAGGGGGAGTCAAGAGACCCAGTACTTC.

This chain connects TRBV18 to TRBJ1-1; D is possibly TRBD1 (6 bases). Trimming left V 5 bases short and J 1 base short, with 14 bases between. CDR3 size: 15 residues. Germline V CDR1 and CDR2: KGHSH, LQKENI. In nucleotides, the CDR3 is TGTGCCAGCTCAGCCATTTTAGGGGGGAACACTGAAGCTTTCTTT. Amino acid sequence: CASSAILGGNTEAFF.

J is TRBJ2-7 and V is TRBV27; a weak D match, TRBD2 (6 bases). CDR1 is MNHEY and CDR2 is SMNVEV in the germline V gene (reference sequence). This CDR3 contains 14 residues. The V gene lost 4 bases and the J gene lost 3 bases, with 13 bases spanning the gap. DNA for the CDR3: TGTGCCAGCAGTTATCGGGAGATAGGCTACGAGCAGTACTTC. Amino acids: CASSYREIGYEQYF.

This chain links TRBV27 with TRBJ1-6; TRBD1 matches at 8 bases. This CDR3 contains 14 residues. V lost 6 bases, J lost 7 bases, and 5 bases stayed unmatched. Germline V CDR1 and CDR2: MNHEY, SMNVEV (reference sequence). For the CDR3, the DNA is TGTGCCAGCAGGCGGACAGGGCGGAATTCACCCCTCCACTTT. This encodes CASRRTGRNSPLHF.

This clone was seen more than once but under ten times. Other DNA sequences of this sample code for an identical CDR3. The chain employs TRBV4-3 and TRBJ1-2; D gene unclear. The length of the CDR3 is 15 residues. V lost 0 bases to trimming and J lost 4 bases, with 12 bases between them. Germline lookup yields CDR1 LGHNA and CDR2 YSLEER. The CDR3 nucleotides read TGCGCCAGCAGCCAAGATTCGGGGAGGGTCTATGGCTACACCTTC. It translates to CASSQDSGRVYGYTF.

The rearrangement uses TRBV9 and TRBJ2-2; D remains unclear. The CDR3 runs 16 residues. The V end lost 1 base, the J end lost 4 bases, and 14 bases lay between the germline ends. Germline loops: CDR1 SGDLS, CDR2 YYNGEE. CDR3: CASSVSPPRVTGELFF. The CDR3 nucleotides are TGTGCCAGCAGCGTAAGCCCACCTCGGGTCACCGGGGAGCTGTTTTTT.

The chain couples TRBV30 to TRBJ2-5; 7 bases are a match to TRBD2. This CDR3 has 14 residues. The J segment lost 1 base and the V segment lost 0 bases, leaving 2 bases of the junction unmatched. The germline V gene has CDR1 GTSNPN and CDR2 SVGIG (reference sequence). Here the CDR3 DNA reads TGTGCCTGGAGTGTACGGGGGGTCCAAGAGACCCAGTACTTC. Translating gives CAWSVRGVQETQYF.

This clone was counted only a few times. This chain links TRBV5-1 with TRBJ2-1; 7 bases are a match to TRBD1. The CDR3 has 15 amino acids. The J segment lost 0 bases and the V segment lost 4 bases, leaving 4 bases of the junction unmatched. Germline loops: CDR1 SGHRS, CDR2 YFSETQ. Here the CDR3 DNA reads TGCGCCAGCAGCCCTCGGGACAGCTCCTACAATGAGCAGTTCTTC. Translating gives CASSPRDSSYNEQFF.

The J gene is TRBJ2-7, the V gene TRBV4-1, with 8 bases matching TRBD2. This CDR3 spans 16 amino acids. Trimming removed 1 base from V and 0 bases from J; junction bases left unmatched: 5. Germline V lookup: CDR1 MGHRA, CDR2 YSYEKL. The CDR3 nucleotides read TGCGCCAGCAGCCAAGGCCTAGCGGGTAGCTCCTACGAGCAGTACTTC. As protein: CASSQGLAGSSYEQYF.

The chain has TRBV29-1 and TRBJ2-1; 11 bases match TRBD1. The V gene end was trimmed by 0 bases and the J gene end by 8 bases; junction bases not matched to a gene: 3. The V gene's germline CDR1 is SQVTM and CDR2 ANQGSEA. This CDR3 is built from 14 residues. The DNA for the CDR3 is TGCAGCGTTGAAGATGCGGGACAGGGGGATGAGCAGTTCTTC. Its protein product is CSVEDAGQGDEQFF.

This clone was counted only a few times. The sample contains more than one DNA sequence encoding this CDR3. The gene calls are TRBV11-2 and TRBJ2-7, with 13 bases lining up with TRBD2. Germline V gene lookup returns CDR1 SGHAT and CDR2 FQNNGV. The CDR3 contains 15 residues. V was clipped by 4 bases and J by 2 bases; unmatched bases: 2. The chain's CDR3 is CASSSGLAGTYEQYF. The DNA for the CDR3 is TGTGCCAGCAGCTCGGGACTAGCGGGGACCTACGAGCAGTACTTC. The variable domain in full, with the rest retrieved from reference TRBV11-2 and TRBJ2-7, is EAGVAQSPRYKIIEKRQSVAFWCNPISGHATLYWYQQILGQGPKLLIQFQNNGVVDDSQLPKDRFSAERLKGVDSTLKIQPAKLEDSAVYLCASSSGLAGTYEQYFGPGTRLTVT.

This clone was seen only a few times. This chain links TRBV29-1 with TRBJ1-2, with D perhaps matching TRBD1 (5 bases). Germline assignment: CDR1 SQVTM and CDR2 ANQGSEA. Between the trimmed V and J ends, which lost 8 bases and 3 bases, there was a span of 10 bases. CDR3 length equals 11 residues. The CDR3 nucleotides read TGCAGCCTTGGGGCCGACTATGGCTACACCTTC. Protein product: CSLGADYGYTF.

This clone was seen only a few times. The chain employs TRBV5-4 and TRBJ2-3; the match to TRBD2 covers 12 bases. Germline CDR1 and CDR2: SGHNT and YYREEE (reference sequence). There are 16 residues in the CDR3. V was pared by 4 bases and J by 0 bases, with 3 bases of the junction left unmatched. The CDR3 region is CASSRGLAGSTDTQYF. The CDR3 nucleotides are TGTGCCAGCAGCAGAGGACTAGCGGGGAGCACAGATACGCAGTATTTT.

This clone was counted only a few times. V is TRBV2 and J is TRBJ1-5; possible D gene TRBD1, 6 bases. The CDR3 runs 15 residues. The V end lost 4 bases, the J end lost 0 bases, and 10 bases lay between the germline ends. Germline V gene data show CDR1 as SNHLY and CDR2 as FYNNEI. The CDR3 region has the DNA TGTGCCAGCAGTGTTAGGGACATTAGCAATCAGCCCCAGCATTTT. It encodes CASSVRDISNQPQHF.

This clone was found many times. The chain recombines TRBV28 with TRBJ2-3; 7 bases are shared with TRBD1. CDR1 and CDR2 (germline): MDHEN, SYDVKM. V trimming: 5 bases; J trimming: 2 bases; junction bases outside the gene matches: 4. The CDR3 consists of 14 residues. In DNA, the CDR3 is TGTGCCAGCAGTGGAACAGGGGTCACAGATACGCAGTATTTT. This sequence encodes CASSGTGVTDTQYF.

The sample holds a few counts of this clone. The chain couples TRBV11-2 to TRBJ2-7; weak D call: TRBD2 (5 bases). V was clipped by 6 bases and J by 9 bases, with 18 bases between them. Germline loops: CDR1 SGHAT, CDR2 FQNNGV. The CDR3 loop spans 13 amino acids. CDR3 amino acids: CASSPTGYGGQYF. The CDR3 region has the DNA TGTGCCAGCAGTCCCACGGGGTACGGTGGGCAGTACTTC.

This chain links TRBV19 with TRBJ1-5, with a weak D call TRBD1 (5 bases). This CDR3 contains 14 residues. Deletions cut 5 bases from V and 2 bases from J, with 10 bases between. The germline V gene encodes CDR1 LNHDA and CDR2 SQIVND (reference sequence). CDR3 sequence reads: CASSLGRGNQPQHF. DNA of the CDR3: TGTGCCAGTAGTCTCGGCAGGGGCAATCAGCCCCAGCATTTT.

This sequence joins TRBV6-4 and TRBJ2-3; 10 bases are shared with TRBD2. The CDR3 is made up of 15 amino acids. CDR1 and CDR2 (germline): MRHNA, SNTAGT. The junction had 9 bases not matched to a gene; V was cut back by 6 bases and J by 6 bases. The CDR3 protein is CASRASGRARDTQYF. CDR3 DNA sequence: TGTGCCAGCAGGGCGAGCGGGAGGGCCCGTGATACGCAGTATTTT.

This clone was picked up a small number of times. The J gene is TRBJ2-4, the V gene TRBV14; D unresolved. Trimming stripped 3 bases from V and 2 bases from J, with 8 bases between. The germline V gene encodes CDR1 SGHDN and CDR2 FVKESK. The CDR3 has 14 amino acids. The CDR3 nucleotides are TGTGCCAGCAGCCAGACACCTTCCAAAAACATTCAGTACTTC. Translating gives CASSQTPSKNIQYF.

This clone was observed once. In DNA, the CDR3 is TGTGCCAGCAGCTTAGGGGGGGTCGACGGGGAGCTGTTTTTT. Its translation: CASSLGGVDGELFF. This chain uses TRBV7-9 with TRBJ2-2, with D possibly being TRBD2 (6 bases). Trimming left V 1 base short and J 7 bases short, with 10 bases between. CDR1 and CDR2 from the germline V gene are SEHNR and FQNEAQ (reference sequence). The CDR3 length is 14 residues.

The rearrangement links TRBV28 to TRBJ2-1; TRBD1 matches at 8 bases. The trim removed 8 bases at V and 7 bases at J, leaving 16 bases unmatched. The germline CDR1 and CDR2 sequences are MDHEN and SYDVKM. The CDR3 has 16 amino acids. CDR3 coding DNA: TGTGCCAGCCAAAGCCAGATACGGACAGGGAGGAATGAGCAGTTCTTC. Translated: CASQSQIRTGRNEQFF.

The chain links TRBV28 to TRBJ1-2; 7 bases fit TRBD1. CDR1 is MDHEN and CDR2 is SYDVKM in the germline V gene. V was pared by 5 bases and J by 4 bases, with 7 bases of the junction left unmatched. CDR3 length: 14 amino acids. Here the CDR3 reads CASSGVGDSYGYTF. In DNA form, the CDR3 reads TGTGCCAGCAGTGGGGTGGGGGACAGCTATGGCTACACCTTC.

The chain combines TRBV10-1 with TRBJ1-4, with 7 bases that match TRBD1. CDR1 and CDR2 from the germline V gene are WNHNN and SYGVQD (reference sequence). V was clipped by 5 bases and J by 4 bases; unmatched bases: 13. This CDR3 is built from 17 residues. This chain's CDR3 is CASSFLHRTGYNEKLFF. In DNA, the CDR3 is TGCGCCAGCAGTTTTTTACATAGGACAGGCTATAATGAAAAACTGTTTTTT.

J is TRBJ2-1 and V is TRBV28; D unresolved. Germline V gene data show CDR1 as MDHEN and CDR2 as SYDVKM. The CDR3 length is 11 residues. The germline V and J ends were trimmed by 6 bases and 7 bases, with 7 bases remaining between them. The CDR3 DNA sequence: TGTGCCAGCAGAATGTCTAATGAGCAGTTCTTC. Its protein is CASRMSNEQFF.

This chain links TRBV30 with TRBJ2-7; a possible D gene is TRBD2 (5 bases). The CDR3 covers 15 residues. V was pared by 4 bases and J by 6 bases, with 22 bases between. CDR1 and CDR2 from the germline V gene are GTSNPN and SVGIG (reference sequence). The CDR3 region is CAWTPSARRRAEQYF. The CDR3 DNA is TGTGCCTGGACCCCTTCGGCCCGGAGGCGGGCCGAGCAGTACTTC.

CDR3: CASSGTGTPYEQYF. CDR3 DNA sequence: TGTGCCAGTAGCGGTACCGGGACACCCTACGAGCAGTACTTC. The chain links TRBV19 to TRBJ2-7, with D perhaps TRBD1 (6 bases). The ends were cut back, 6 bases at V and 2 bases at J, with 14 bases in the middle. This CDR3 is 14 amino acids long. CDR1 LNHDA and CDR2 SQIVND come from the germline V gene (reference sequence).

This chain uses TRBV29-1 with TRBJ2-3; perhaps TRBD1 as D (6 bases). The CDR3 has 12 amino acids. Germline loops: CDR1 SQVTM, CDR2 ANQGSEA. V was shortened by 6 bases and J by 6 bases, with 13 bases between the two germline ends. The CDR3 DNA sequence: TGCAGCGTAAGGACAGACAAGGATACGCAGTATTTT. Residues: CSVRTDKDTQYF.

The chain is built from TRBV7-9 and TRBJ2-7; D possibly corresponds to TRBD1 (5 bases). The germline V gene has CDR1 SEHNR and CDR2 FQNEAQ (reference sequence). CDR3 length equals 16 residues. Trimming pared 2 bases from V and 3 bases from J, leaving 17 bases between. The CDR3 sequence: CASSLRGGLADYEQYF. CDR3 sequence (DNA): TGTGCCAGCAGCTTAAGGGGCGGATTAGCTGACTACGAGCAGTACTTC.

The chain has TRBV9 and TRBJ2-3; D remains ambiguous. The CDR3 extends over 13 amino acids. The germline V gene encodes CDR1 SGDLS and CDR2 YYNGEE. Deletions cut 1 base from V and 1 base from J, with 4 bases between. The CDR3 sequence: CASSVQGTDTQYF. As DNA, the CDR3 is TGTGCCAGCAGCGTACAGGGCACAGATACGCAGTATTTT. The full variable domain, with the rest looked up from reference TRBV9 and TRBJ2-3, is DSGVTQTPKHLITATGQRVTLRCSPRSGDLSVYWYQQSLDQGLQFLIQYYNGEERAKGNILERFSAQQFPDLHSELNLSSLELGDSALYFCASSVQGTDTQYFGPGTRLTVL.

V gene TRBV6-1 combines with J gene TRBJ1-3, with a possible D match to TRBD1 (5 bases). CDR1 and CDR2 (germline): MNHNS, SASEGT. V was shortened by 1 base and J by 0 bases, with 10 bases between the two germline ends. The CDR3 runs 16 residues. The CDR3 loop reads CASSEEEGSSGNTIYF. In nucleotides, the CDR3 is TGTGCCAGCAGTGAAGAGGAGGGGAGCTCTGGAAACACCATATATTTT.